This T cell receptor (beta chain) emerged from a study of shared clonotypes between healthy human individuals. Study-level results: Estimated richness values were generally larger in naive subsets than in memory subsets. Genetic and exposure-history diversity was limited by the small donor number. In contrast to clonotypes shared by all four donors, non-shared clonotypes had lower generation probabilities.

Selected positively for CCR7 and CD45RO-negative, naive CD8 cells excluded terminally differentiated effector memory CD45RA+ cells. The ends were cut back, 3 bases at V and 5 bases at J, with 21 bases in the middle. The CDR3 extends over 18 amino acids. From germline, CDR1 is SGHKS and CDR2 YYEKEE (reference sequence). Sequencing was performed with immunoSEQ multiplex PCR; in TCRdb, only in-frame clones are kept and a portion is missing. The sample includes roughly 1,800,000 clones, 85% to 95% of them seen just once. Turning to this clone: Antigen unknown.

The source material was naive CD8+ T cells sorted from blood. This clonotype was obtained from a man between 18 and 35 years old in good health. The chain combines TRBV5-5 with TRBJ2-6; a possible D gene is TRBD1 (6 bases). For the CDR3, the DNA is TGTGCCAGCAGCTCGGTAGGAGTGGGGGACATATGGGCCAACGTCCTGACTTTC. As protein: CASSSVGVGDIWANVLTF.